A selection of T cell receptor beta chains follows, all from one sample in a study of T-cell memory formation after mild COVID-19. Each CDR3 protein is one row after TCRdb ran MiXCR on the 5' RACE reads. The profile shows about 200,000 distinct CDR3 sequences, approximately 10% of them singletons. Sequenced material: PBMCs or a T cell subset sorted from them (not recorded which). The receptors stem from a man in his late teens or twenties who had mild COVID-19 (a few samples of this study predate the infection). Cell type and time point are not known. The CDR3 runs from the conserved cysteine through the conserved F or W. Fields, in order: clone size, J gene, V gene, CDR3 length, D gene, CDR3 protein, CDR3 DNA. A D gene is named only where the DNA matches it firmly. Clone size is not always given. Where it is, it says once, few, many or a class for expanded clones.

>many|TRBJ2-3|TRBV7-2|15|TRBD2
CASSVSGGNTDTQYF
TGTGCCAGCAGCGTTAGCGGGGGGAACACAGATACGCAGTATTTT
>many|TRBJ2-6|TRBV6-5|16|NA
CASSYAGNSGANVLTF
TGTGCCAGCAGTTACGCAGGGAACTCTGGGGCCAACGTCCTGACTTTC
>many|TRBJ2-7|TRBV12-3/TRBV12-4|16|NA
CASRQARYPNSYEQYF
TGTGCCAGCAGGCAGGCCCGATACCCCAATTCCTACGAGCAGTACTTC
>NA|TRBJ1-2|TRBV29-1|16|NA
CSVSGVIGRVNSGYTF
TGCAGCGTTTCCGGAGTAATAGGGAGAGTTAACTCTGGCTACACCTTC
>NA|TRBJ2-2|TRBV19|13|TRBD1
CASGSGGTGELFF
TGTGCCAGTGGATCAGGGGGCACCGGGGAGCTGTTTTTT
>many|TRBJ2-1|TRBV7-9|11|NA
CASSSGSEQFF
TGTGCCAGCAGCTCAGGGTCTGAGCAGTTCTTC
>NA|TRBJ1-6|TRBV5-1|16|NA
CASSFGRAGWNSPLHF
TGCGCCAGCAGCTTCGGCCGGGCAGGGTGGAATTCACCCCTCCACTTT
>NA|TRBJ1-2|TRBV6-5|13|NA
CASSNTVNYGYTF
TGTGCCAGCAGCAACACAGTTAACTATGGCTACACCTTC
>few|TRBJ2-2|TRBV6-6|13|NA
CASLGPRTGELFF
TGTGCCAGCCTCGGACCTCGAACCGGGGAGCTGTTTTTT
>NA|TRBJ2-2|TRBV5-1|16|NA
CASSLYVDIVPGELFF
TGCGCCAGCAGCTTGTACGTTGACATAGTACCCGGGGAGCTGTTTTTT
>NA|TRBJ2-3|TRBV10-3|13|NA
CAMGRVPTDTQYF
TGTGCCATGGGCCGGGTCCCCACAGATACGCAGTATTTT
>NA|TRBJ1-1|TRBV4-3|14|NA
CASSQEIRDSEAFF
TGCGCCAGCAGCCAAGAAATCCGGGACTCCGAAGCTTTCTTT
>few|TRBJ1-4|TRBV6-6|16|NA
CASSYSGTDSNEKLFF
TGTGCCAGCAGTTACTCTGGGACGGACTCTAATGAAAAACTGTTTTTT
>NA|TRBJ2-5|TRBV5-1|14|NA
CASSSQGEGVSQYF
TGCGCCAGCAGCTCACAGGGCGAGGGGGTGTCCCAGTACTTC
>many|TRBJ2-3|TRBV7-2|15|NA
CASSSRAPGGDTQYF
TGTGCCAGCAGCTCTAGGGCTCCCGGGGGAGATACGCAGTATTTT
>NA|TRBJ1-5|TRBV20-1|14|NA
CSAPDPRSNQPQHF
TGCAGTGCTCCGGACCCGAGAAGCAATCAGCCCCAGCATTTT
>NA|TRBJ1-1|TRBV10-3|14|TRBD1
CAISATGKDTEAFF
TGTGCCATCAGTGCGACAGGGAAGGACACTGAAGCTTTCTTT
>many|TRBJ1-1|TRBV7-9|14|NA
CASSLPLQGGEAFF
TGTGCCAGCAGCTTACCCCTCCAGGGAGGTGAAGCTTTCTTT
>NA|TRBJ2-7|TRBV7-2|17|TRBD2
CASSLLLAGGMSYEQYF
TGTGCCAGCAGCCTTTTACTAGCGGGGGGGATGTCCTACGAGCAGTACTTC
>many|TRBJ2-2|TRBV5-1|13|NA
CASSNSNTGELFF
TGCGCCAGCAGCAATAGTAACACCGGGGAGCTGTTTTTT
>NA|TRBJ2-7|TRBV10-3|14|TRBD1
CAISPGTASYEQYF
TGTGCCATCAGTCCCGGGACAGCATCCTACGAGCAGTACTTC
>NA|TRBJ1-2|TRBV29-1|13|TRBD1
CSVERDRGYGYTF
TGCAGCGTTGAAAGGGACAGAGGCTATGGCTACACCTTC
>few|TRBJ2-1|TRBV29-1|12|TRBD1
CSAAGTGHEQFF
TGCAGCGCCGCCGGGACAGGGCATGAGCAGTTCTTC
>NA|TRBJ2-6|TRBV24-1|15|NA
CATGSGWSGANVLTF
TGTGCCACGGGTTCTGGATGGTCTGGGGCCAACGTCCTGACTTTC
>NA|TRBJ1-5|TRBV7-2|12|NA
CASSVGDQPQHF
TGTGCCAGCAGCGTCGGGGATCAGCCCCAGCATTTT
>NA|TRBJ1-1|TRBV7-9|14|NA
CASSPRTLGTEAFF
TGTGCCAGCAGCCCACGGACCCTTGGTACTGAAGCTTTCTTT
>few|TRBJ1-5|TRBV6-2/TRBV6-3|15|NA
CASRQTVRGNQPQHF
TGTGCCAGCAGACAGACAGTTCGGGGCAATCAGCCCCAGCATTTT
>medium-sized|TRBJ1-6|TRBV7-2|15|NA
CASSRSGTDNSPLHF
TGTGCCAGCAGCCGATCTGGGACGGATAATTCACCCCTCCACTTT
>few|TRBJ2-2|TRBV11-2|16|TRBD2
CASSPPGGGVTGELFF
TGTGCCAGCAGTCCCCCGGGGGGGGGCGTAACCGGGGAGCTGTTTTTT
>many|TRBJ2-1|TRBV11-2|15|NA
CASSLGGSSYNEQFF
TGTGCCAGCAGCTTAGGGGGGAGCTCCTACAATGAGCAGTTCTTC
>NA|TRBJ2-5|TRBV2|12|NA
CASSPRIETQYF
TGTGCCAGCAGTCCCCGGATAGAGACCCAGTACTTC
>NA|TRBJ2-2|TRBV19|15|NA
CASSRAETNTGELFF
TGTGCCAGTAGTAGGGCTGAAACGAACACCGGGGAGCTGTTTTTT
>NA|TRBJ2-2|TRBV29-1|14|NA
CSAAWTANTGELFF
TGCAGCGCCGCTTGGACTGCGAACACCGGGGAGCTGTTTTTT
>NA|TRBJ1-2|TRBV20-1|12|TRBD1
CSATDRASGYTF
TGCAGTGCCACGGACAGGGCCAGTGGCTACACCTTC
>NA|TRBJ2-1|TRBV4-2|17|TRBD2
CASSQDGGGGGHNEQFF
TGTGCCAGCAGCCAAGATGGTGGCGGGGGGGGGCACAATGAGCAGTTCTTC
>NA|TRBJ2-5|TRBV5-1|14|NA
CASSSGLEQGTQYF
TGCGCCAGCAGCTCAGGACTCGAGCAAGGGACCCAGTACTTC
>NA|TRBJ2-3|TRBV29-1|18|NA
CSVEDRLGLAAYTDTQYF
TGCAGCGTTGAAGATCGTCTTGGTCTGGCGGCCTACACAGATACGCAGTATTTT
>NA|TRBJ2-3|TRBV25-1|14|TRBD2
CASSRGGGANTQYF
TGTGCCAGCAGTCGCGGCGGGGGGGCGAATACGCAGTATTTT
>many|TRBJ1-2|TRBV7-9|13|NA
CASSQDGNYGYTF
TGTGCCAGCAGCCAAGACGGAAACTATGGCTACACCTTC
>few|TRBJ2-7|TRBV7-9|12|NA
CASSLEVYEQYF
TGTGCCAGCAGCTTAGAAGTCTACGAGCAGTACTTC
>few|TRBJ1-1|TRBV9|13|TRBD1
CASSVRQGREAFF
TGTGCCAGCAGCGTTAGACAGGGTCGTGAAGCTTTCTTT
>NA|TRBJ1-2|TRBV12-3/TRBV12-4|10|NA
CASSALGYTF
TGTGCCAGCAGTGCTCTAGGCTACACCTTC
>many|TRBJ2-3|TRBV7-8|13|NA
CASSLGASYTQYF
TGTGCCAGCAGCTTAGGAGCCTCTTATACGCAGTATTTT
>few|TRBJ1-4|TRBV2|12|NA
CASIATNEKLFF
TGTGCCAGCATTGCAACTAATGAAAAACTGTTTTTT
>NA|TRBJ1-1|TRBV7-2|17|NA
CASSLLIWGGAGTEAFF
TGTGCCAGCAGCCTACTAATATGGGGGGGCGCGGGCACTGAAGCTTTCTTT
>few|TRBJ1-3|TRBV5-1|16|NA
CASSLMGGSSGNTIYF
TGCGCCAGCAGCTTGATGGGGGGCAGCTCTGGAAACACCATATATTTT
>many|TRBJ2-7|TRBV29-1|12|NA
CSVNAQGYEQYF
TGCAGCGTCAACGCACAGGGTTACGAGCAGTACTTC
>few|TRBJ1-6|TRBV28|16|NA
CASRRRGGIYNSPLHF
TGTGCCAGCAGGCGTAGGGGGGGAATATATAATTCACCCCTCCACTTT
>few|TRBJ1-1|TRBV5-1|13|NA
CASSLGQHTEAFF
TGCGCCAGCAGCTTAGGACAGCACACTGAAGCTTTCTTT
>many|TRBJ2-3|TRBV7-3|14|NA
CASSLGYSTDTQYF
TGTGCCAGCAGCTTAGGATATAGCACAGATACGCAGTATTTT